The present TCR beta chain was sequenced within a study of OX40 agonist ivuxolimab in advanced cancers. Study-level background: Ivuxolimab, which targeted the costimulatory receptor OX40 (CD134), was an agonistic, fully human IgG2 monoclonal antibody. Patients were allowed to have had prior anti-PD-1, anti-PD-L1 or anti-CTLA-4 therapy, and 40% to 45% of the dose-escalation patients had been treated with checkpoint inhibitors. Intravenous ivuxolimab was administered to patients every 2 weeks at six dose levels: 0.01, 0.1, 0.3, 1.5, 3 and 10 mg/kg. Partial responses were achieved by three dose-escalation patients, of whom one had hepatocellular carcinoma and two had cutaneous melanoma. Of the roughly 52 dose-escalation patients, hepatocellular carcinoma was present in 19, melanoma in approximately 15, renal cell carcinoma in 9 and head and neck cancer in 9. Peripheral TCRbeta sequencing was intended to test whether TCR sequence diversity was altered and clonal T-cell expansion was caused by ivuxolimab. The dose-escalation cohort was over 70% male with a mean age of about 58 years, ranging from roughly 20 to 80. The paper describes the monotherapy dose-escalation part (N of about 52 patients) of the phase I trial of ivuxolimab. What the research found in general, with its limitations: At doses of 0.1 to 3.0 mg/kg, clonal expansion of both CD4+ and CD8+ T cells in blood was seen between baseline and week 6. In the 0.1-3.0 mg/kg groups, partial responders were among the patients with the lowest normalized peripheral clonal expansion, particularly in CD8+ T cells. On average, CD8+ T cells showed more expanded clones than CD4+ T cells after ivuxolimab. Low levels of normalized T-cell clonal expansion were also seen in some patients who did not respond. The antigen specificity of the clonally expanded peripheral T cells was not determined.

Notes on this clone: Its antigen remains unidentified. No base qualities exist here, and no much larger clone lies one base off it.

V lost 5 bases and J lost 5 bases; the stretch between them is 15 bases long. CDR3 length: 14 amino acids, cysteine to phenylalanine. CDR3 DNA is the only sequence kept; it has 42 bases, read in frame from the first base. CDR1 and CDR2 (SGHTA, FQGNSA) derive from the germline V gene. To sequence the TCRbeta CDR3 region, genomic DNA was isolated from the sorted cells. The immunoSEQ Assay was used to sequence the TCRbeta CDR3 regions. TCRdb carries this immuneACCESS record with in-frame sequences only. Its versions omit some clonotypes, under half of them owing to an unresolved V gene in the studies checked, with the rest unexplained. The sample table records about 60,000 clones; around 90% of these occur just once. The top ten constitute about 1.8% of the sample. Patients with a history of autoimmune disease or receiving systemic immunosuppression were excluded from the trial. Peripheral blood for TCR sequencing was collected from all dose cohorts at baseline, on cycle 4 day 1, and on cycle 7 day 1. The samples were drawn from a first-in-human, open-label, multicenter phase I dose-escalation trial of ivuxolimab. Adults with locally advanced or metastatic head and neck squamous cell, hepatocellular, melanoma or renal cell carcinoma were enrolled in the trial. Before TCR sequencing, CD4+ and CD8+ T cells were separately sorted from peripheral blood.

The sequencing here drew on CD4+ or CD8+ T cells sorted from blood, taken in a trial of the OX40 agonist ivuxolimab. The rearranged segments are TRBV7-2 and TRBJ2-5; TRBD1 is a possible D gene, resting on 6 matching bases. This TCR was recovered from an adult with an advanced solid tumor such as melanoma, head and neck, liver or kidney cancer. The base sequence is TGTGCCAGCAGCAAACAGGGTACCGAGGAGACCCAGTACTTC. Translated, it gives CASSKQGTEETQYF. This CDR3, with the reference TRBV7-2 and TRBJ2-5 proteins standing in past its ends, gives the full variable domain GAGVSQSPSNKVTEKGKDVELRCDPISGHTALYWYRQSLGQGLEFLIYFQGNSAPDKSGLPSDRFSAERTGGSVSTLTIQRTQQEDSAVYLCASSKQGTEETQYFGPGTRLLVL.